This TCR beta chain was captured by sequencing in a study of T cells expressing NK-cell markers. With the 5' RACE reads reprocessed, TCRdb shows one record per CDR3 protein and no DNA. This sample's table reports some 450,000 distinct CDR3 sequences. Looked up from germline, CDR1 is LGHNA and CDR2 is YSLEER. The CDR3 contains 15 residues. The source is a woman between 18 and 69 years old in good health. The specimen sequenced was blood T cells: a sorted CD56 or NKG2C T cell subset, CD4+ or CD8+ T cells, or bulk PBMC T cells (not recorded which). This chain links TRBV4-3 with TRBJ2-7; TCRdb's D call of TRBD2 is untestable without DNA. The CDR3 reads CASSQEGDFGYEQYF.